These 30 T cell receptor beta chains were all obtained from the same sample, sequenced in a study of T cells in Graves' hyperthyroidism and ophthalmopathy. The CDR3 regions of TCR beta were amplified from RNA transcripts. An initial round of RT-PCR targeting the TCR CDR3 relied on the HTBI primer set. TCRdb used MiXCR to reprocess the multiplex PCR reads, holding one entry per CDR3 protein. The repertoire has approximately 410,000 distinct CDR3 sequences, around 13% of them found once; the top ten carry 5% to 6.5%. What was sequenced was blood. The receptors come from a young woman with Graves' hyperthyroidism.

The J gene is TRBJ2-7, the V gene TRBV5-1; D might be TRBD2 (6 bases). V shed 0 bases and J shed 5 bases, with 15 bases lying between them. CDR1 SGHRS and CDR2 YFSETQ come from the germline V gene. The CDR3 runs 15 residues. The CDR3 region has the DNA TGCGCCAGCAGCTTGGAGGGCGGGGATTACGACGAGCAGTACTTC. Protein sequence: CASSLEGGDYDEQYF.

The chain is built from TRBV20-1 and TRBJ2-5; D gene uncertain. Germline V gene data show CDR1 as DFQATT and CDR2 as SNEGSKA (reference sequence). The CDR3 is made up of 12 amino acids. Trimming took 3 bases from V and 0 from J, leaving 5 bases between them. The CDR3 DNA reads TGCAGTGCTAGTTGGTACCAAGAGACCCAGTACTTC. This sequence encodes CSASWYQETQYF.

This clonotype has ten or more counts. Here the CDR3 DNA reads TGTGCCAGCAGTGAAGGAAGGGGCCTCACTCATACGCAGTATTTT. As protein: CASSEGRGLTHTQYF. The rearrangement links TRBV6-1 to TRBJ2-3, with D possibly TRBD1 on 5 matching bases. The CDR3 length is 15 residues. V was pared by 1 base and J by 7 bases, with 15 bases between. The germline gives CDR1 MNHNS, CDR2 SASEGT.

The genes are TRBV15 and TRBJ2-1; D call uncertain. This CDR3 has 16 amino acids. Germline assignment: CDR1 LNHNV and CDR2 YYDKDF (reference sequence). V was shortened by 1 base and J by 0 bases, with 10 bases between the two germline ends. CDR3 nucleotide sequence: TGTGCCACCAGCAGAGGGACGACTGGCTCCTACAATGAGCAGTTCTTC. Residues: CATSRGTTGSYNEQFF.

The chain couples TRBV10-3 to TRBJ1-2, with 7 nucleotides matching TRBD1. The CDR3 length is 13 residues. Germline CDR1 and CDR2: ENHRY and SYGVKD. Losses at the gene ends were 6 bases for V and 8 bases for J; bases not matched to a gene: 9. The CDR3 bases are TGTGCCATCAGAGGACAGGAGTCGAAAGGCTACACCTTC. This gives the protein CAIRGQESKGYTF.

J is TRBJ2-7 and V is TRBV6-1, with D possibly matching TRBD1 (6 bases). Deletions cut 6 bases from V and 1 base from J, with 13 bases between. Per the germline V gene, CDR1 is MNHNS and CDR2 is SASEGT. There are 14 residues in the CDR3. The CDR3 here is CASSDTRGSYEQYF. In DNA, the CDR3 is TGTGCCAGCAGCGATACAAGGGGGTCCTACGAGCAGTACTTC.

In DNA form, the CDR3 reads TGTGCCAGTAGCCAAACCTCTACAGGGTACAATGAGCAGTTCTTC. The encoded protein is CASSQTSTGYNEQFF. This chain links TRBV19 with TRBJ2-1, with a possible D match to TRBD1 (6 bases). CDR1 LNHDA and CDR2 SQIVND come from the germline V gene (reference sequence). V was cut by 6 bases and J by 4 bases, with 16 bases left in between. The CDR3 runs to 15 residues.

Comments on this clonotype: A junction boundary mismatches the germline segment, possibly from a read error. The DNA for the CDR3 is TGTGCCAGCAGCCGCAATGAGCGGTTCTTC. This encodes CASSRNERFF. The chain employs TRBV28 and TRBJ2-1; D is unresolved. The CDR3 totals 10 residues. Germline V gives CDR1 MDHEN, CDR2 SYDVKM.

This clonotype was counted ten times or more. CDR3: CASSTGLAVLYEQYF. The CDR3 bases are TGTGCCAGCAGTACCGGACTAGCGGTCCTCTACGAGCAGTACTTC. The chain joins TRBV27 to TRBJ2-7; TRBD2 agrees at 10 bases. The CDR3 has 15 amino acids. V lost 5 bases to trimming and J lost 3 bases; unmatched junction nucleotides: 7. CDR1 is MNHEY and CDR2 is SMNVEV in the germline V gene (reference sequence).

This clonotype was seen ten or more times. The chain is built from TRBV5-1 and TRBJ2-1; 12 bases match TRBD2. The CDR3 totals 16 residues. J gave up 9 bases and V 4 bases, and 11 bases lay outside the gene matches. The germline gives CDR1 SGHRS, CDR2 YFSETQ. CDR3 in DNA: TGCGCCAGCAGCCTAAATCCTAGCGGGAGGGGTAGTGAGCAGTTCTTC. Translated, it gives CASSLNPSGRGSEQFF.

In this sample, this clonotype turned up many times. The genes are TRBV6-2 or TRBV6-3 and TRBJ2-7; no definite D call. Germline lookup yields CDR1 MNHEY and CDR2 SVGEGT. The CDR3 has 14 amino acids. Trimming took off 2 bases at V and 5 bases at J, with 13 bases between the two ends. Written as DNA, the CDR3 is TGTGCCAGCAGTTACAGTGACTTCGGGCACGAGCAGTACTTC. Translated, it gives CASSYSDFGHEQYF.

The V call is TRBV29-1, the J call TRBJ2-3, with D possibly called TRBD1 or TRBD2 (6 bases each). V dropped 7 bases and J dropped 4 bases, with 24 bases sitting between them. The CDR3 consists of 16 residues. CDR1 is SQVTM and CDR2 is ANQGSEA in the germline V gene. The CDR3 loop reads CSAQWGDIPSPDTQYF. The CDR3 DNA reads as TGCAGCGCCCAGTGGGGGGACATACCCTCCCCAGATACGCAGTATTTT.

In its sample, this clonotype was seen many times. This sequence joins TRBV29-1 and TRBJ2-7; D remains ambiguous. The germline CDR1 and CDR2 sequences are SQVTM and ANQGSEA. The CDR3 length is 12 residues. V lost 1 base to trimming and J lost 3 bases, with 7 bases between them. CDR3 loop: CSVEGPGYEQYF. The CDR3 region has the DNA TGCAGCGTTGAAGGCCCTGGCTACGAGCAGTACTTC.

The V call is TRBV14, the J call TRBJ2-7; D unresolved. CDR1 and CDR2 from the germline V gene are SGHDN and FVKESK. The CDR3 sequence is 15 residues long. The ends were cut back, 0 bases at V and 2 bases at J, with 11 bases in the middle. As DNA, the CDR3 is TGTGCCAGCAGCCAAGATCTCGGCGTCGCCTACGAGCAGTACTTC. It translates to CASSQDLGVAYEQYF. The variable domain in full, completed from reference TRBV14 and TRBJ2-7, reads EAGVTQFPSHSVIEKGQTVTLRCDPISGHDNLYWYRRVMGKEIKFLLHFVKESKQDESGMPNNRFLAERTGGTYSTLKVQPAELEDSGVYFCASSQDLGVAYEQYFGPGTRLTVT.

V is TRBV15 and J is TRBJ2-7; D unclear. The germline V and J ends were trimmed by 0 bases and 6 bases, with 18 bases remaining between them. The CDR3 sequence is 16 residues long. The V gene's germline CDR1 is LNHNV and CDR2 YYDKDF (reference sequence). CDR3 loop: CATSRDNTRPGGEQYF. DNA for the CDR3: TGTGCCACCAGCAGAGATAATACAAGACCGGGTGGCGAGCAGTACTTC. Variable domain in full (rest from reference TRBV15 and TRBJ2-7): DAMVIQNPRYQVTQFGKPVTLSCSQTLNHNVMYWYQQKSSQAPKLLFHYYDKDFNNEADTPDNFQSRRPNTSFCFLDIRSPGLGDTAMYLCATSRDNTRPGGEQYFGPGTRLTVT.

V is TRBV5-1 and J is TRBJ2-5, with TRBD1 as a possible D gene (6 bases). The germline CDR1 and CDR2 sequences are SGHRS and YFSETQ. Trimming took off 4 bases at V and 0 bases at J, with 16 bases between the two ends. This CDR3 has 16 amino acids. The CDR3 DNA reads TGCGCCAGCAGCCTCGCCTCCGGGACAAACCAAGAGACCCAGTACTTC. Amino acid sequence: CASSLASGTNQETQYF. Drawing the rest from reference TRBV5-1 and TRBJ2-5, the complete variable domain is KAGVTQTPRYLIKTRGQQVTLSCSPISGHRSVSWYQQTPGQGLQFLFEYFSETQRNKGNFPGRFSGRQFSNSRSEMNVSTLELGDSALYLCASSLASGTNQETQYFGPGTRLLVL.

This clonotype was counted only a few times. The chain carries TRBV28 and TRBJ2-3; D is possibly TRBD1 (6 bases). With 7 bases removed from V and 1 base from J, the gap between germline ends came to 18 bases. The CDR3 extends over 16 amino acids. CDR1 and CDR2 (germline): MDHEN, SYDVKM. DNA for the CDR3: TGTGCCAGCATTAGGTTTGGACAGTCCGGCACAGATACGCAGTATTTT. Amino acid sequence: CASIRFGQSGTDTQYF. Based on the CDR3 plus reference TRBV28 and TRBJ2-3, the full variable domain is DVKVTQSSRYLVKRTGEKVFLECVQDMDHENMFWYRQDPGLGLRLIYFSYDVKMKEKGDIPEGYSVSREKKERFSLILESASTNQTSMYLCASIRFGQSGTDTQYFGPGTRLTVL.

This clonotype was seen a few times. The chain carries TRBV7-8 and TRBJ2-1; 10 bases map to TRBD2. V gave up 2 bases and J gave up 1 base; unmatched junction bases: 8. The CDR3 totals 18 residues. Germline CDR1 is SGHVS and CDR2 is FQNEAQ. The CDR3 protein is CASSLSFMGLASYNEQFF. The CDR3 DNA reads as TGTGCCAGCAGCTTAAGTTTTATGGGACTAGCGTCCTACAATGAGCAGTTCTTC.

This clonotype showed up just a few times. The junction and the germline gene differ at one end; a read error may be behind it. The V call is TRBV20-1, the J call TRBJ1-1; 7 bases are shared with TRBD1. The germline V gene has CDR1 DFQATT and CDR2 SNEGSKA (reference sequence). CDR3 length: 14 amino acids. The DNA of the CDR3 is TGCAGTGCTACCGACAGGGTCCGGGGCACTGAAGCTTCCTTT. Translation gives CSATDRVRGTEASF.

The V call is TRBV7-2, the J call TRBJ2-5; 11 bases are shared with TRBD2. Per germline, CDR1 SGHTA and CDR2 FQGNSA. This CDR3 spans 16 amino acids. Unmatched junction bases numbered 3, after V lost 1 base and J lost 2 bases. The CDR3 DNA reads TGTGCCAGCAGCTTAGTGGGACTAGCGGATCAAGAGACCCAGTACTTC. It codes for CASSLVGLADQETQYF.

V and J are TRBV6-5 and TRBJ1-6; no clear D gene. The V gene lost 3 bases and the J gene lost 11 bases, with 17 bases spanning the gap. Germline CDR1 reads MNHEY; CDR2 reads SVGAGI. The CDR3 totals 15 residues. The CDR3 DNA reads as TGTGCCAGCAGTTATGAGAGGAGCGCTAGGACACCCCTCCACTTT. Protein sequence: CASSYERSARTPLHF.

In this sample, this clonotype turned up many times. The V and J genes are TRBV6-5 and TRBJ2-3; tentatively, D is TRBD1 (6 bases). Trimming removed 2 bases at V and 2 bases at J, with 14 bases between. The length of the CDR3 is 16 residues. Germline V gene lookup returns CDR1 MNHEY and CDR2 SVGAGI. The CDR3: CASSYPTGTTTDTQYF. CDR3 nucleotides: TGTGCCAGCAGTTACCCAACCGGGACAACCACAGATACGCAGTATTTT.

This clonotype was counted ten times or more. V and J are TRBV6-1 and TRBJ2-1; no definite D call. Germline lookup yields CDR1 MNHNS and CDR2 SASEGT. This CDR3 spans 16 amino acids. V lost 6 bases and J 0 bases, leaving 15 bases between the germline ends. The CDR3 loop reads CASSPDGVSSYNEQFF. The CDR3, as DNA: TGTGCCAGCAGCCCAGATGGGGTTAGCTCCTACAATGAGCAGTTCTTC.

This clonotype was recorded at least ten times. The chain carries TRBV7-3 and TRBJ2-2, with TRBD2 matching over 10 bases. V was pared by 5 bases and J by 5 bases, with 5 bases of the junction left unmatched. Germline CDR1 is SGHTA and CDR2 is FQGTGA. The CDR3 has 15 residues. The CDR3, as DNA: TGTGCCAGCAGCGTCCTAGCGGGGGCGACCGGGGAGCTGTTTTTT. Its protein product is CASSVLAGATGELFF.

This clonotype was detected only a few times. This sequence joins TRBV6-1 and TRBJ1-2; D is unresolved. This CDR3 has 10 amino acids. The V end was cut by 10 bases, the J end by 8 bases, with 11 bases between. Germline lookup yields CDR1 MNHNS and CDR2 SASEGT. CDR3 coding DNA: TGTGCCACAAGGCGGGCCGGCTACACCTTC. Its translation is CATRRAGYTF.

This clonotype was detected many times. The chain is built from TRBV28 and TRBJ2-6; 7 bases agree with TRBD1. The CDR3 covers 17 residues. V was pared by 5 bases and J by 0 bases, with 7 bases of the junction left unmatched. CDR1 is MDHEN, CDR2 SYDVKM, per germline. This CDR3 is CASSAGGSSSGANVLTF. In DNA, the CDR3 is TGTGCCAGCAGTGCAGGGGGTTCCAGCTCTGGGGCCAACGTCCTGACTTTC.

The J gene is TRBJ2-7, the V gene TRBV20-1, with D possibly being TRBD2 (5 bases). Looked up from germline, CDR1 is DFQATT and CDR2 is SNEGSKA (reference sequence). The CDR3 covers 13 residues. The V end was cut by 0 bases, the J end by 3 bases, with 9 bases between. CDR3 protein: CSARDPGFYEQYF. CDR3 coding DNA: TGCAGTGCTAGAGATCCGGGGTTCTACGAGCAGTACTTC.

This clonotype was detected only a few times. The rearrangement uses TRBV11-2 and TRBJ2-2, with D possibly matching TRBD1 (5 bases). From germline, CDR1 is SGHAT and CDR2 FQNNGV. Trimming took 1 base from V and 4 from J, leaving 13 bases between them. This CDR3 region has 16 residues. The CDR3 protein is CASSLVGRVGTGELFF. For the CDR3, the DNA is TGTGCCAGCAGCTTAGTGGGCAGGGTGGGCACCGGGGAGCTGTTTTTT.

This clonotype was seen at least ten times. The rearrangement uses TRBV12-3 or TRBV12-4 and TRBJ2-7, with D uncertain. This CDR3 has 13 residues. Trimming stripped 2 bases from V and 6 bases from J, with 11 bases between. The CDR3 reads CASSLNGLSEQYF. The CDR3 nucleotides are TGTGCCAGCAGTTTAAATGGTTTAAGCGAGCAGTACTTC.

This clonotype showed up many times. Here the CDR3 DNA reads TGTGCCAGCAGGAGGGACACCACTAACTATGGCTACACCTTC. Its protein product is CASRRDTTNYGYTF. The chain has TRBV6-1 and TRBJ1-2; a weak D match, TRBD1 (6 bases). Germline V lookup: CDR1 MNHNS, CDR2 SASEGT. The ends were cut back, 6 bases at V and 0 bases at J, with 11 bases in the middle. There are 14 residues in the CDR3.